This T cell receptor (beta chain) stems from a study of blood T cells in healthy people across ages. Regarding the study as a whole: Reliance upon unsorted PBMCs precluded definitive naive versus antigen-experienced comparison. Roughly linear declines in TCR beta diversity per million T cells occurred with age.

Primers used in a second PCR of about 7 to 12 cycles were a sample-barcoded 5' primer and a J-beta primer mix. The authors tagged each cDNA molecule using a template-switch adaptor with 12 random nucleotides. Paired-end reads containing CDR3 totaled no fewer than 3 million for each sample. TCRdb re-derived calls from the 5' RACE reads in MiXCR, one entry per CDR3 protein. The sample includes around 1.7 million distinct CDR3 sequences, 25% to 30% of them seen just once. The CDR3 runs 19 residues. Germline loops: CDR1 SEHNR, CDR2 FQNEAQ (reference sequence). In the case of this clonotype: Its cognate antigen is unknown. One end of the junction is discordant with germline, which a read error may explain.

The sequence came from a woman in her twenties or thirties in good health. The sample consisted of blood. The V gene is TRBV7-9, the J gene TRBJ2-6; maybe TRBD1 (5 bases). Here the CDR3 reads CASSSGHRTDNSGANVRTF. The CDR3 bases are TGTGCCAGCAGCTCCGGTCATAGAACAGATAACTCTGGGGCCAACGTCCGGACTTTC.